This TCR beta chain was identified in a study of T cell responses to AZD1222 COVID-19 vaccine. Notes on the study in general: Clonal diversity may have been underestimated in mostly white British donors. Nearly half of the spike-specific TCRs reportedly recognize variant regions that carry no mutations. It was only 6 or 7 AZD1222 recipients who were seropositive at baseline. Spike-wide vaccine-associated CD4 TCRs dominated at 160-218 and 743-854.

TCRdb's table, derived via immunoSEQ multiplex PCR, lists solely in-frame clones and lacks some. The table shows about 110,000 clones, with 90% to 95% occurring only once. Germline V gives CDR1 LNHDA, CDR2 SQIVND (reference sequence). Between the trimmed V and J ends, which lost 2 bases and 3 bases, there was a span of 11 bases. There are 15 residues in the CDR3. A note on this clone: Its target is unknown.

The sequences come from peripheral blood, collected on day 0 of AZD1222 vaccination. This chain joins TRBV19 and TRBJ1-5; possibly TRBD1 for D (6 bases). This sequence originates from an adult in good health. In DNA form, the CDR3 reads TGTGCCAGTAGTATAATGGACAGAGCCAATCAGCCCCAGCATTTT. Its protein product is CASSIMDRANQPQHF.